The 27 T cell receptor beta chains presented below share a single source sample, sequenced in a study of monozygotic twins with inflammatory bowel disease. TCRdb re-called the 5' RACE reads, yielding one record per CDR3 amino acid sequence without DNA. This sample contains roughly 160,000 distinct CDR3 sequences. The sequencing sample was made of blood. These receptor sequences come from a human donor with ulcerative colitis or Crohn's disease, or a healthy co-twin of an affected twin (not recorded which).

This chain joins TRBV20-1 and TRBJ2-1. The CDR3 contains 12 residues. From germline, CDR1 is DFQATT and CDR2 SNEGSKA (reference sequence). This chain's CDR3 is CSARETWNEQFF.

This rearrangement joins TRBV13 to TRBJ2-1; there is no DNA to check the TCRdb D call of TRBD2. The CDR3 length is 12 residues. The germline gives CDR1 PRHDT, CDR2 FYEKMQ (reference sequence). CDR3 region: CASSQIATEKFF.

This chain links TRBV6-1 with TRBJ1-3. Germline values: CDR1 MNHNS, CDR2 SASEGT. The CDR3 has 14 amino acids. This CDR3 is CASSEKYRGNTIYF.

The chain is built from TRBV15 and TRBJ1-5; TCRdb lists TRBD1, though no DNA is available to test this call. In germline, CDR1 is LNHNV, CDR2 YYDKDF (reference sequence). CDR3 length: 20 amino acids. The CDR3 loop is CATSRDLPQEWDRFNQPQHF.

V and J are TRBV7-9 and TRBJ2-2. CDR1 is SEHNR, CDR2 FQNEAQ, per germline (reference sequence). The CDR3 contains 14 residues. The CDR3 sequence is CASSLVPETGELFF.

The CDR3 is CASSLAGGRETQYF. The V call is TRBV28, the J call TRBJ2-5. This CDR3 region has 14 residues. The germline V gene has CDR1 MDHEN and CDR2 SYDVKM. The whole variable domain, remainder taken from reference TRBV28 and TRBJ2-5, is DVKVTQSSRYLVKRTGEKVFLECVQDMDHENMFWYRQDPGLGLRLIYFSYDVKMKEKGDIPEGYSVSREKKERFSLILESASTNQTSMYLCASSLAGGRETQYFGPGTRLLVL.

This sequence joins TRBV20-1 and TRBJ2-7; TCRdb gives TRBD2 as the D gene, but with no DNA this cannot be confirmed. The CDR3 extends over 17 amino acids. Germline values: CDR1 DFQATT, CDR2 SNEGSKA (reference sequence). CDR3 sequence: CSARGGTSGIQAYEQYF.

The chain couples TRBV7-2 to TRBJ2-2; TCRdb selects TRBD1, and the lack of DNA leaves this call unchecked. Germline V lookup: CDR1 SGHTA, CDR2 FQGNSA. There are 13 residues in the CDR3. CDR3 residues: CASTREGPGELFF.

The chain employs TRBV20-1 and TRBJ2-5; TCRdb calls TRBD1, which cannot be checked without DNA. The CDR3 is made up of 15 amino acids. Germline V gene data show CDR1 as DFQATT and CDR2 as SNEGSKA (reference sequence). The CDR3 sequence: CSARGATGLAETQYF.

The chain has TRBV4-2 and TRBJ2-7; absent DNA, TCRdb's TRBD1 call cannot be checked. This CDR3 has 13 residues. The germline V gene encodes CDR1 LGHNA and CDR2 YNFKEQ. CDR3 sequence: CASSQGTVYEQYF.

The rearrangement uses TRBV19 and TRBJ1-1. From germline, CDR1 is LNHDA and CDR2 SQIVND (reference sequence). The CDR3 sequence is 15 residues long. This chain's CDR3 is CASSRWKAENTEAFF.

The V and J genes are TRBV27 and TRBJ1-1; the TCRdb D gene call, TRBD1, has no DNA to confirm it. From germline, CDR1 is MNHEY and CDR2 SMNVEV (reference sequence). CDR3 length: 14 amino acids. CDR3 protein: CASSRAGASPEAFF.

V usage is TRBV5-6 and J usage is TRBJ2-3; TCRdb names TRBD2, which stays unverified in the absence of DNA. The CDR3 length is 17 residues. Per germline, CDR1 SGHDT and CDR2 YYEEEE. The CDR3 region is CASSAGTSGGLTDTQYF.

V is TRBV20-1 and J is TRBJ2-7; without DNA, the TCRdb call of TRBD1 cannot be checked. Germline V gene data show CDR1 as DFQATT and CDR2 as SNEGSKA (reference sequence). This CDR3 comprises 13 residues. The CDR3 is CSASRPPAYEQYF.

The gene calls are TRBV7-9 and TRBJ2-7; the D gene TCRdb calls, TRBD1, cannot be checked with no DNA. CDR1 SEHNR and CDR2 FQNEAQ come from the germline V gene (reference sequence). The CDR3 contains 15 residues. CDR3: CASSLVSGADYEQYF. The full variable domain, in which reference TRBV7-9 and TRBJ2-7 provide the parts outside the CDR3, is DTGVSQNPRHKITKRGQNVTFRCDPISEHNRLYWYRQTLGQGPEFLTYFQNEAQLEKSRLLSDRFSAERPKGSFSTLEIQRTEQGDSAMYLCASSLVSGADYEQYFGPGTRLTVT.

The chain couples TRBV4-2 to TRBJ1-2; lacking DNA, the TRBD1 call made by TCRdb goes unchecked. The CDR3 consists of 13 residues. CDR1 is LGHNA, CDR2 YNFKEQ, per germline. CDR3: CASSQVDTRGYTF.

The chain uses TRBV10-3 and TRBJ2-1; checking the TCRdb D call of TRBD1 is not possible without DNA. Looked up from germline, CDR1 is ENHRY and CDR2 is SYGVKD. The CDR3 length is 13 residues. CDR3 residues: CAISGGTNNEQFF.

The CDR3 reads CATSPGDATNEKLFF. V gene TRBV15 combines with J gene TRBJ1-4; TCRdb's D gene call, TRBD1, goes unchecked for lack of DNA. The CDR3 loop spans 15 amino acids. Germline V lookup: CDR1 LNHNV, CDR2 YYDKDF (reference sequence).

V usage is TRBV18 and J usage is TRBJ2-7. This CDR3 is 13 amino acids long. Per germline, CDR1 KGHSH and CDR2 LQKENI. CDR3 amino acids: CASSPGLNYEQYF.

The rearrangement uses TRBV20-1 and TRBJ1-4. From germline, CDR1 is DFQATT and CDR2 SNEGSKA (reference sequence). The CDR3 has 17 amino acids. CDR3 residues: CSATGPFLVPTNEKLFF.

The rearrangement uses TRBV5-1 and TRBJ2-7; without DNA, the TCRdb call of TRBD1 cannot be checked. Germline loops: CDR1 SGHRS, CDR2 YFSETQ. The CDR3 has 14 residues. This CDR3 reads CASSSGVGPEEQYF.

The V call is TRBV10-3, the J call TRBJ2-3. Looked up from germline, CDR1 is ENHRY and CDR2 is SYGVKD. The CDR3 covers 12 residues. CDR3 region: CAIQEGTDSQYF.

This sequence joins TRBV12-3 or TRBV12-4 and TRBJ1-1. The CDR3 spans 17 residues. The CDR3 region is CASSYLDFVNVNTEAFF.

This rearrangement joins TRBV11-2 to TRBJ2-1. Germline-derived CDR1 and CDR2 are SGHAT and FQNNGV. This CDR3 has 11 residues. CDR3 sequence: CASSLGYEQFF.

The rearrangement joins TRBV4-3 to TRBJ1-1. The CDR3 is 17 residues long. Germline CDR1 and CDR2: LGHNA and YSLEER. CDR3 sequence: CASSQDRRDLMNTEAFF.

V is TRBV7-3 and J is TRBJ2-1; there is no DNA to check the TCRdb D call of TRBD1. Germline V gene data show CDR1 as SGHTA and CDR2 as FQGTGA. The CDR3 runs to 16 residues. The CDR3 region is CASSIQGFTSYNEQFF.

V is TRBV9 and J is TRBJ2-7; no DNA is available, so the TRBD1 call from TCRdb remains unchecked. Germline CDR1 is SGDLS and CDR2 is YYNGEE. The CDR3 loop spans 14 amino acids. The CDR3 spells CASSKGQGSYEQYF. The entire variable domain, with the rest obtained from reference TRBV9 and TRBJ2-7, is as follows: DSGVTQTPKHLITATGQRVTLRCSPRSGDLSVYWYQQSLDQGLQFLIQYYNGEERAKGNILERFSAQQFPDLHSELNLSSLELGDSALYFCASSKGQGSYEQYFGPGTRLTVT.